This TCR beta chain originates from a study of blood T cells in healthy people across ages. As regards this clonotype: No antigen is known for it.

Using a J-beta primer mix together with a sample-barcoded 5' primer, a second PCR was run for about 6 to 11 cycles. In TCRdb, the 5' RACE reads were re-called with MiXCR into one record per CDR3 protein. The sample has 1,100,000 or so distinct CDR3 sequences; under 55% are singletons. Caucasian, healthy and from Russia, the donors were aged between about 6 and 90. For every donor, a draw yielded around 10 milliliters of peripheral blood. Findings and limits, study-wide: Both higher diversity and more naive CD4+ cells marked long-lived donors when set against aged donors.

The CDR3 loop spans 18 amino acids. Germline assignment: CDR1 LGHDT and CDR2 YNNKEL (reference sequence). Germline trimming cut 2 bases from V and 1 base from J; bases unmatched to any gene: 13. The TCR comes from an older woman in good health. The source material was blood. The gene calls are TRBV3-1 and TRBJ2-7, with 8 nucleotides matching TRBD2. CDR3 loop: CASSQTLPGLGGSYEQYF. CDR3 nucleotide sequence: TGTGCCAGCAGCCAAACCTTGCCGGGACTAGGAGGTTCCTACGAGCAGTACTTC.